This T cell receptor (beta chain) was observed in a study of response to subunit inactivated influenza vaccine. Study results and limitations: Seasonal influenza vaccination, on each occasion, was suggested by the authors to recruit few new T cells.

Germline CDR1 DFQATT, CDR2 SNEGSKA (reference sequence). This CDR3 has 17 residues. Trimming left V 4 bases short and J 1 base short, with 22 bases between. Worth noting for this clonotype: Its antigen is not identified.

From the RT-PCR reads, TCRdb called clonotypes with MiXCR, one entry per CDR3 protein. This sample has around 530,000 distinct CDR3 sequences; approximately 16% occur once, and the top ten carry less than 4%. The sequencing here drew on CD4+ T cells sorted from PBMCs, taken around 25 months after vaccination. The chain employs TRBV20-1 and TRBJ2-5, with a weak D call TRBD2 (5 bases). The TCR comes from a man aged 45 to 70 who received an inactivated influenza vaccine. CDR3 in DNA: TGCAGTGCTACCACTCGAGCCAGCGGCCTCGGCCAAGAGACCCAGTACTTC. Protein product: CSATTRASGLGQETQYF.